Listed below are T cell receptor beta chains from one sample, sequenced in a study of shared clonotypes between healthy human individuals. The method was immunoSEQ multiplex PCR; TCRdb's version includes in-frame clones alone and lacks a portion of them. The sample includes around 2.1 million clones, about 92% seen only once; the top ten take more than 1.5%. The sample comprised naive CD8+ T cells from PBMCs. The receptors were sampled from a man younger than 35 in good health. Some clones in this sample may be carry-over from other donors' samples. The CDR3 runs from the conserved cysteine through the conserved F or W. Each record gives: J gene, D gene, V gene, clone size, CDR3 DNA, CDR3 protein. D genes are given only for firm matches. Clone size is shown for a subset of rows, as once, few, many or a class of expanded clone.

J: TRBJ2-7
D: TRBD1
V: TRBV4-2
size: -
DNA: TGTGCCAGCAGCCAAGGCGCAGGGGGATTTAGCTACGAGCAGTACTTC
CDR3: CASSQGAGGFSYEQYF

J: TRBJ2-1
D: -
V: TRBV2
size: -
DNA: TGTGCCAGCAGCCAGACAGGCAGCTCCTACAATGAGCAGTTCTTC
CDR3: CASSQTGSSYNEQFF

J: TRBJ2-2
D: TRBD2
V: TRBV27
size: -
DNA: TGTGCCAGCAGTCAGGGACTAGCGGGAGGGTCGCGCACCGGGGAGCTGTTTTTT
CDR3: CASSQGLAGGSRTGELFF

J: TRBJ2-6
D: TRBD2
V: TRBV7-9
size: -
DNA: TGTGCCAGCAGCTCGCGGGAGTCTGGGGCCAACGTCCTGACTTTC
CDR3: CASSSRESGANVLTF

J: TRBJ2-2
D: -
V: TRBV15
size: -
DNA: TGTGCCACCAGCAGAGATAGGGGCACCGGGGAGCTGTTTTTT
CDR3: CATSRDRGTGELFF

J: TRBJ2-7
D: TRBD2
V: TRBV10-3
size: -
DNA: TGTGCCATCAGAGACCTACAGGGGAACCAGCGGGAGGGCGAGCAGTACTTC
CDR3: CAIRDLQGNQREGEQYF

J: TRBJ1-1
D: TRBD1
V: TRBV5-1
size: -
DNA: TGCGCCAGCAGCTTTGGACAGGGAAATGAAGCTTTCTTT
CDR3: CASSFGQGNEAFF

J: TRBJ2-7
D: -
V: TRBV6-1
size: -
DNA: TGTGCCAGCAGCCTGGACGGCAACCCGGAGGGCGAGCAGTACTTC
CDR3: CASSLDGNPEGEQYF

J: TRBJ2-7
D: TRBD1
V: TRBV15
size: -
DNA: TGTGCCACCAGCAGAGGAGGGACAGTGACCTACGAGCAGTACTTC
CDR3: CATSRGGTVTYEQYF

J: TRBJ1-1
D: TRBD1
V: TRBV5-4
size: -
DNA: TGTGCCAGCAGCGCGTGGACAGGAGGAACTGAAGCTTTCTTT
CDR3: CASSAWTGGTEAFF

J: TRBJ1-2
D: -
V: TRBV27
size: once
DNA: TGTGCCAGCAGTTTATTCCCAGCCCATGGCTACACCTTC
CDR3: CASSLFPAHGYTF

J: TRBJ1-1
D: TRBD1
V: TRBV6-5
size: -
DNA: TGTGCCAGCAGTTACTCGGGGACAGGGTTCAACACTGAAGCTTTCTTT
CDR3: CASSYSGTGFNTEAFF

J: TRBJ1-2
D: TRBD1
V: TRBV10-3
size: -
DNA: TGTGCCAACCGGGGCACACGAGACGGGACAGGGGGAAGTGGCTACACCTTC
CDR3: CANRGTRDGTGGSGYTF

J: TRBJ2-7
D: -
V: TRBV5-4
size: -
DNA: TGTGCCAGCAGCCGCGCGGGGCTTGGCGAGCAGTACTTC
CDR3: CASSRAGLGEQYF